Detailed here is one T cell receptor (beta chain). The data are from a study of T cell changes during pregnancy in multiple sclerosis. Profiling relied on immunoSEQ multiplex PCR, and the TCRdb table lists in-frame clones only, not all of them. The data hold about 28,000 clones, with about 90% observed a single time. With V trimmed by 6 bases and J by 4 bases, 10 bases remained unmatched. Germline loops: CDR1 SGHNT, CDR2 YYREEE (reference sequence). The CDR3 is 16 amino acids. This clonotype was sampled from a female donor in good health, enrolled as a control in a pregnancy study. Sample: CD4+ T cells from peripheral blood mononuclear cells, taken in the first trimester of pregnancy. The chain couples TRBV5-4 to TRBJ2-6, with 7 bases that match TRBD1. CDR3 loop: CASTSSRDRGANVLTF. The CDR3 coding sequence is TGTGCCAGCACCTCGTCCCGGGACAGAGGGGCCAACGTCCTGACTTTC.